These 21 T cell receptor beta chains share one sample of origin, sequenced in a study of shared clonotypes between healthy human individuals. Measured with immunoSEQ multiplex PCR; TCRdb has only the in-frame clones, and not every one. This sample has around 700,000 clones, with around 73% found just once. The specimen sequenced was memory CD4+ T cells sorted from blood. Subset meaning: CD45RA-negative fraction. Receptors were obtained from a woman younger than 45 in good health.

To note about this clone: This sample also contains other DNA sequences that code for the same CDR3. The CDR3 protein is CASSFERGQPQHF. In DNA, the CDR3 is TGCGCCAGCAGCTTCGAGAGGGGGCAGCCCCAGCATTTT. The J gene is TRBJ1-5, the V gene TRBV5-1; the D gene is possibly TRBD1 (6 bases). V lost 2 bases and J lost 7, with 10 bases in between. This CDR3 contains 13 residues. Germline values: CDR1 SGHRS, CDR2 YFSETQ.

The chain has TRBV5-1 and TRBJ2-7, with 12 bases fitting TRBD1. V lost 4 bases and J lost 5; bases outside the gene matches: 1. CDR1 is SGHRS, CDR2 YFSETQ, per germline. CDR3 length: 13 amino acids. CDR3 protein: CASSGTGGHEQYF. DNA of the CDR3: TGCGCCAGCAGCGGGACAGGGGGCCACGAGCAGTACTTC.

The chain links TRBV12-2 to TRBJ2-7; the listed D gene, TRBD2, was not tested against the DNA. TRBV12-2 corresponds to a pseudogene. The CDR3 runs 16 residues. Written as DNA, the CDR3 is TGTGCAAGTCGCTTAAAGGCGGGAGGACCCCTCTACGAGCAGTACTTC. Its protein product is CASRLKAGGPLYEQYF.

The chain combines TRBV28 with TRBJ2-3, with a tentative D call TRBD2 (5 bases). The CDR3 length is 14 residues. Trimming stripped 4 bases from V and 3 bases from J, with 11 bases between. Germline values: CDR1 MDHEN, CDR2 SYDVKM. The CDR3 is CASSSGLFTDTQYF. The CDR3 DNA is TGTGCCAGCAGTTCCGGACTTTTTACAGATACGCAGTATTTT. Full variable domain (remainder filled in from reference TRBV28 and TRBJ2-3): DVKVTQSSRYLVKRTGEKVFLECVQDMDHENMFWYRQDPGLGLRLIYFSYDVKMKEKGDIPEGYSVSREKKERFSLILESASTNQTSMYLCASSSGLFTDTQYFGPGTRLTVL.

The genes are TRBV6-5 and TRBJ1-1; the D gene is possibly TRBD1 (5 bases). V was pared by 7 bases and J by 0 bases, with 12 bases between. CDR1 MNHEY and CDR2 SVGAGI come from the germline V gene. CDR3 length: 14 residues. This CDR3 reads CASTSGTLNTEAFF. The CDR3 DNA is TGTGCCAGCACTTCCGGGACCTTGAACACTGAAGCTTTCTTT.

This chain connects TRBV7-2 to TRBJ1-1; tentatively, D is TRBD1 (6 bases). The CDR3 is 13 residues long. V lost 5 bases to trimming and J lost 3 bases, with 10 bases between them. Germline CDR1 reads SGHTA; CDR2 reads FQGNSA. Here the CDR3 DNA reads TGTGCCAGCAGCCGACAGGATTACACTGAAGCTTTCTTT. Amino acid sequence: CASSRQDYTEAFF.

This clone was seen repeatedly, ten times or more. The V gene is TRBV5-8, the J gene TRBJ2-7; D is undetermined. The V gene's germline CDR1 is SGHTS and CDR2 YDEGEE. V lost 0 bases and J 0 bases, leaving 7 bases between the germline ends. This CDR3 spans 14 amino acids. CDR3 coding DNA: TGTGCCAGCAGCTTGGGGCAGGTCTCCTACGAGCAGTACTTC. Amino acid sequence: CASSLGQVSYEQYF.

V and J are TRBV7-6 and TRBJ1-3; D not resolved. V was trimmed by 0 bases and J by 4 bases, leaving 4 bases between them. The CDR3 loop spans 13 amino acids. Germline V gene sequence: CDR1 SGHVS, CDR2 FNYEAQ. In DNA, the CDR3 is TGTGCCAGCAGCTTAGCGGGCGGAAACACCATATATTTT. This sequence encodes CASSLAGGNTIYF.

The chain carries TRBV5-1 and TRBJ1-5; D unclear. The V end lost 1 base, the J end lost 3 bases, and 8 bases lay between the germline ends. The germline V gene encodes CDR1 SGHRS and CDR2 YFSETQ. The CDR3 extends over 14 amino acids. The CDR3 coding sequence is TGCGCCAGCAGCTTGTCGGGTTTCAATCAGCCCCAGCATTTT. Translating it yields CASSLSGFNQPQHF.

This clone occurred a few times. This chain connects TRBV5-1 to TRBJ2-2; no clear D. V lost 7 bases, J lost 7 bases, and 14 bases lay in between. Per the germline V gene, CDR1 is SGHRS and CDR2 is YFSETQ. The CDR3 runs 13 residues. The DNA of the CDR3 is TGCGCCAGCTCTGATCTGGCGGACGGGGAGCTGTTTTTT. Translation: CASSDLADGELFF.

This clone was recorded a few times. This chain uses TRBV27 with TRBJ2-1; TRBD2 matches 13 bases. The germline gives CDR1 MNHEY, CDR2 SMNVEV (reference sequence). Trimming at V came to 0 bases and at J to 10 bases, leaving 9 bases not matched to a gene. The CDR3 covers 17 residues. CDR3 sequence reads: CASSLSLLAGGPREQFF. Here the CDR3 DNA reads TGTGCCAGCAGTTTATCCTTACTAGCGGGAGGGCCTCGGGAGCAGTTCTTC.

The chain couples TRBV7-2 to TRBJ2-2; TRBD2 matches at 9 bases. Trimming took 5 bases from V and 7 from J; bases not matched to a gene: 8. Germline CDR1 SGHTA, CDR2 FQGNSA. CDR3 length: 15 amino acids. Here the CDR3 reads CASSVSGSWGGELFF. The DNA of the CDR3 is TGTGCCAGCAGCGTTAGCGGGAGTTGGGGCGGGGAGCTGTTTTTT.

The genes are TRBV5-6 and TRBJ1-1; no definite D call. The length of the CDR3 is 13 residues. The germline gives CDR1 SGHDT, CDR2 YYEEEE. The V end lost 0 bases, the J end lost 3 bases, and 6 bases lay between the germline ends. CDR3 region: CASSLEPYTEAFF. The CDR3 DNA reads as TGTGCCAGCAGCTTGGAACCTTACACTGAAGCTTTCTTT.

This clone was detected only a few times. J is TRBJ2-7 and V is TRBV11-2; D not resolved. V was trimmed by 4 bases and J by 0 bases, leaving 10 bases between them. Germline CDR1 is SGHAT and CDR2 is FQNNGV. The CDR3 runs 14 residues. DNA of the CDR3: TGTGCCAGCAGCTCCCGAGGCACCTCCTACGAGCAGTACTTC. It translates to CASSSRGTSYEQYF.

A few counts support this clone. The chain employs TRBV20-1 and TRBJ2-3; D could derive from TRBD1 or TRBD2 (5 bases each). The CDR3 has 11 amino acids. Deletions cut 7 bases from V and 6 bases from J, with 11 bases between. In germline, CDR1 is DFQATT, CDR2 SNEGSKA (reference sequence). This CDR3 is CSVRWGDTQYF. In nucleotides, the CDR3 is TGCAGTGTCCGTTGGGGGGATACGCAGTATTTT.

The V call is TRBV2, the J call TRBJ1-2; weak D call: TRBD1 (6 bases). V was clipped by 4 bases and J by 4 bases, with 16 bases between them. CDR1 is SNHLY, CDR2 FYNNEI, per germline. The CDR3 is made up of 15 amino acids. CDR3 bases: TGTGCCAGCAGTGCATGGGGGCCCCGACTCTATGGCTACACCTTC. Encoded protein: CASSAWGPRLYGYTF.

The chain carries TRBV14 and TRBJ2-3; 7 bases match TRBD1. The germline gives CDR1 SGHDN, CDR2 FVKESK. Trimming removed 2 bases from V and 6 bases from J; junction bases left unmatched: 2. The CDR3 is 13 residues long. The CDR3 region has the DNA TGTGCCAGCAGCCAAAGCAGGGGGGATACGCAGTATTTT. The encoded protein is CASSQSRGDTQYF.

The V gene is TRBV10-1, the J gene TRBJ2-7; 11 bases map to TRBD1. V was pared by 6 bases and J by 6 bases, with 4 bases of the junction left unmatched. CDR3 length: 13 amino acids. The V gene's germline CDR1 is WNHNN and CDR2 SYGVQD (reference sequence). The CDR3 protein is CASSPGQGGEQYF. The CDR3 DNA reads TGCGCCAGCAGCCCGGGACAGGGGGGCGAGCAGTACTTC.

Only a few counts were recorded for this clone. This sample includes further DNA sequences coding for the same CDR3. The chain recombines TRBV28 with TRBJ1-3; D not certain. Trimming removed 5 bases from V and 2 bases from J, with 4 bases in between. CDR1 and CDR2 from the germline V gene are MDHEN and SYDVKM. The CDR3 sequence is 12 residues long. The CDR3 nucleotides read TGTGCCAGCAGTCTTACTGGAAACACCATATATTTT. This translates into CASSLTGNTIYF.

The V gene is TRBV25-1, the J gene TRBJ2-1; 8 bases are a match to TRBD2. The CDR3 contains 17 residues. Germline V gene sequence: CDR1 MGHDK, CDR2 SYGVNS. Trimming cost V 1 base and J 6 bases; bases outside gene matches: 11. CDR3 amino acids: CASSESGSGGPGNEQFF. In DNA, the CDR3 is TGTGCCAGCAGTGAATCAGGGTCGGGAGGGCCCGGCAATGAGCAGTTCTTC. Looking up the rest from reference TRBV25-1 and TRBJ2-1 gives the full variable domain: EADIYQTPRYLVIGTGKKITLECSQTMGHDKMYWYQQDPGMELHLIHYSYGVNSTEKGDLSSESTVSRIRTEHFPLTLESARPSHTSQYLCASSESGSGGPGNEQFFGPGTRLTVL.

The chain recombines TRBV30 with TRBJ2-5, with TRBD2 matching over 11 bases. Trimming cost V 0 bases and J 2 bases; bases outside gene matches: 2. Looked up from germline, CDR1 is GTSNPN and CDR2 is SVGIG (reference sequence). The CDR3 is made up of 15 amino acids. This CDR3 is CAWSVPSGGQETQYF. DNA of the CDR3: TGTGCCTGGAGTGTTCCTAGCGGGGGGCAAGAGACCCAGTACTTC.